This T cell receptor beta chain was identified in a study of blood T cells in healthy people across ages. Study-level information: Template switching retrieved approximately one barcoded beta molecule for each two T cells.

Whole-study results and caveats: A roughly linear fall in TCR beta diversity per million T cells was seen with increasing age.

With regard to this clonotype: Its antigen is as yet unknown.

The CDR3 sequence is 15 residues long. Germline assignment: CDR1 GTSNPN and CDR2 SVGIG (reference sequence). The V end lost 4 bases, the J end lost 4 bases, and 19 bases lay between the germline ends. A second PCR, run for roughly 7 to 12 cycles, used a sample-barcoded 5' primer plus a J-beta primer mix. TCRdb analysed the 5' RACE reads with MiXCR anew, one entry per CDR3 protein. The sample holds under 800,000 distinct CDR3 sequences; more than 40% are singletons and the top ten take 20% to 25%. The sequencing input was blood. This chain joins TRBV30 and TRBJ1-2; possible D gene TRBD1, 6 bases. This TCR was recovered from a woman aged 55-70 years in good health. CDR3 residues: CAWTFLGGAGYGYTF. In DNA form, the CDR3 reads TGTGCCTGGACCTTTCTGGGGGGCGCCGGCTATGGCTACACCTTC.